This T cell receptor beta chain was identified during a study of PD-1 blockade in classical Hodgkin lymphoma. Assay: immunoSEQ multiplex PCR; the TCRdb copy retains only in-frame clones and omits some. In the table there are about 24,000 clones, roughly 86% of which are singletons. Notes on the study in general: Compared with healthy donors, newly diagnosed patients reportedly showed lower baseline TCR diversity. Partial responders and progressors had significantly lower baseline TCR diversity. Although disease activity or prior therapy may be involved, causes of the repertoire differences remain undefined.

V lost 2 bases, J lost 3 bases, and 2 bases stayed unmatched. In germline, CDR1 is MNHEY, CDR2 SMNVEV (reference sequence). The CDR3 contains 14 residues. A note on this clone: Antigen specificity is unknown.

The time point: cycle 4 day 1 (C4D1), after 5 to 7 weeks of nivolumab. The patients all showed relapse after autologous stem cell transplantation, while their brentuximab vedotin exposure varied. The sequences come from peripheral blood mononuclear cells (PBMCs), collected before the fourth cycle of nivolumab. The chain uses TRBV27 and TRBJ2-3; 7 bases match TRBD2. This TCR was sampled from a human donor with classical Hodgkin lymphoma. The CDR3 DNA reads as TGTGCCAGCAGTTTAGCGGGAGTAACAGATACGCAGTATTTT. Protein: CASSLAGVTDTQYF.